The T cell receptor (beta chain) described here comes from a study of shared clonotypes between healthy human individuals. Study details: In total, the donors were a couple of women and a few men aged 18 to 49. Each donor had three CD4 naive, three CD4 memory, two CD8 naive and one CD8 memory plate.

Germline values: CDR1 MNHEY, CDR2 SVGAGI. The CDR3 length is 13 residues. V shed 2 bases and J shed 8 bases, with 12 bases lying between them. Clones were sequenced by immunoSEQ multiplex PCR, and TCRdb holds only the in-frame ones, with some missing. The sample holds over a million clones, 60% to 80% seen once. Findings and limits, study-wide: There were few donors, and this limited the genetic and exposure-history diversity represented.

This clone appeared a few times. Its target is unknown. This clonotype was obtained from a man between 18 and 29 years old in good health. The chain links TRBV6-5 to TRBJ1-1; D is undetermined. The sample consisted of memory CD4+ T cells sorted from blood. Subset defined: CD45RA-negative fraction. CDR3 sequence: CASSYGQQTEAFF. The CDR3 nucleotides read TGTGCCAGCAGTTACGGGCAGCAGACCGAAGCTTTCTTT.